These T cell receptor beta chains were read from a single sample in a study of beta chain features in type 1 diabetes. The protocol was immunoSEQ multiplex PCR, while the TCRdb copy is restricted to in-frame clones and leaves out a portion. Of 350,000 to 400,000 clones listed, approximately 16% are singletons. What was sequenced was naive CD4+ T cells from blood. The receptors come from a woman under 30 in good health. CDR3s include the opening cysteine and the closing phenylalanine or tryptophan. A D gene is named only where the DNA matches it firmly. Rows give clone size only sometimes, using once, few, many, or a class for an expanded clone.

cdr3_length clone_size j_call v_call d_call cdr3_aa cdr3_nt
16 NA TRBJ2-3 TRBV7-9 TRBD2 CASSSGLAGVSDTQYF TGTGCCAGCAGCTCGGGACTAGCGGGAGTATCAGATACGCAGTATTTT
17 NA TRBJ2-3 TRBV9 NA CASSPPHGQVSTDTQYF TGTGCCAGCAGCCCGCCCCATGGGCAGGTTAGCACAGATACGCAGTATTTT
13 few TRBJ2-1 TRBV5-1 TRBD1 CASSPDRADEQFF TGCGCCAGCAGCCCCGACAGGGCCGATGAGCAGTTCTTC
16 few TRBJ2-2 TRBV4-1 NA CASSQSQRANTGELFF TGCGCCAGCAGCCAATCTCAGCGGGCGAACACCGGGGAGCTGTTTTTT
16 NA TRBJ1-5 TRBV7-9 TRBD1 CASSIGQGQGNQPQHF TGTGCCAGCAGCATTGGACAGGGGCAGGGCAATCAGCCCCAGCATTTT
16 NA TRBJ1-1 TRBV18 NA CASSPRAEVMNTEAFF TGTGCCAGCTCACCACGGGCCGAAGTCATGAACACTGAAGCTTTCTTT
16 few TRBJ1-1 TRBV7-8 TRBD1 CASSLTRPGQGTEAFF TGTGCCAGCAGCTTGACCCGCCCGGGACAGGGCACTGAAGCTTTCTTT
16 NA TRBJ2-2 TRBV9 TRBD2 CASSPRLAENTGELFF TGTGCCAGCAGCCCCCGACTAGCCGAGAACACCGGGGAGCTGTTTTTT
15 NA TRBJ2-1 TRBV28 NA CASSPEAATYNEQFF TGTGCCAGCAGTCCCGAGGCAGCCACCTACAATGAGCAGTTCTTC
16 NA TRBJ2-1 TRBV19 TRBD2 CASSQTLAGVRDEQFF TGTGCCAGTAGCCAAACATTAGCGGGAGTCAGGGATGAGCAGTTCTTC
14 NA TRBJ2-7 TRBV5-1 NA CASSLASVSYEQYF TGCGCCAGCAGCTTGGCCTCGGTCTCCTACGAGCAGTACTTC
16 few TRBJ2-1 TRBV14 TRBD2 CASSQALAGGPDEQFF TGTGCCAGCAGCCAAGCCTTAGCGGGAGGGCCGGATGAGCAGTTCTTC
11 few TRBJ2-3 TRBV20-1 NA CSAGHTDTQYF TGCAGTGCTGGCCACACAGATACGCAGTATTTT
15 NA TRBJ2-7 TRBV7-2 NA CASSLGSGNRYEQYF TGTGCCAGCAGCTTAGGGTCAGGGAATCGGTACGAGCAGTACTTC
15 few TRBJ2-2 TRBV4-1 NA CASSQALGNTGELFF TGCGCCAGCAGCCAAGCACTCGGGAACACCGGGGAGCTGTTTTTT
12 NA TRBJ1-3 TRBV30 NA CAWTGGGNTIYF TGTGCCTGGACCGGCGGCGGAAACACCATATATTTT
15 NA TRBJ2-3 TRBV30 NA CAWSVQVARTDTQYF TGTGCCTGGAGTGTACAGGTCGCCCGCACAGATACGCAGTATTTT
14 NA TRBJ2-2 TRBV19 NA CASARGANTGELFF TGTGCCAGCGCCAGAGGCGCGAACACCGGGGAGCTGTTTTTT
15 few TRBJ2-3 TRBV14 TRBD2 CASSPSGISTDTQYF TGTGCCAGCAGCCCTAGCGGTATTAGCACAGATACGCAGTATTTT
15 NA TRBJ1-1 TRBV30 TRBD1 CAWSVRGPRDTEAFF TGTGCCTGGAGTGTTAGGGGGCCGCGAGACACTGAAGCTTTCTTT
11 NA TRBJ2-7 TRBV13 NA CASSFFHEQYF TGTGCCAGCAGCTTCTTCCACGAGCAGTACTTC
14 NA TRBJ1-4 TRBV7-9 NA CASSLPQPFEKLFF TGTGCCAGCAGCTTACCACAACCTTTTGAAAAACTGTTTTTT
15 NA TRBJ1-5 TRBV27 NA CASSLRQTSNQPQHF TGTGCCAGCAGTTTGAGGCAGACTAGCAATCAGCCCCAGCATTTT
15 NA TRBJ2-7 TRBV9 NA CASSVVGVKEDEQYF TGTGCCAGCAGCGTAGTAGGGGTAAAAGAGGACGAGCAGTACTTC
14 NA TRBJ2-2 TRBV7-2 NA CASSLAFGAGELFF TGTGCCAGCAGCTTAGCGTTTGGGGCTGGGGAGCTGTTTTTT
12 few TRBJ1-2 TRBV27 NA CASIRIKGGYTF TGTGCCAGCATTAGGATCAAGGGGGGCTACACCTTC
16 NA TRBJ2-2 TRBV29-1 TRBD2 CSVDTSGFGNTGELFF TGCAGCGTTGATACTAGCGGGTTTGGTAACACCGGGGAGCTGTTTTTT
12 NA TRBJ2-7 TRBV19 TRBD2 CASGTSGYEQYF TGTGCCAGTGGGACTAGTGGCTACGAGCAGTACTTC
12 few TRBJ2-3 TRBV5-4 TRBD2 CASSLGTSGQYF TGTGCCAGCAGCTTGGGGACTAGCGGGCAGTATTTT
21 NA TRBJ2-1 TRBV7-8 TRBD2 CASSFALQARLAGGKHNEQFF TGTGCCAGCAGCTTTGCATTACAGGCGAGACTAGCGGGAGGGAAACACAATGAGCAGTTCTTC
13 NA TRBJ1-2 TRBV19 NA CASSSTGSRGYTF TGTGCCAGTAGTTCGACAGGATCCCGTGGCTACACCTTC
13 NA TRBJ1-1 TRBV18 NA CASSLGPGTEAFF TGTGCCAGCTCACTTGGGCCCGGCACTGAAGCTTTCTTT
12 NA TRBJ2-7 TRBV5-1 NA CASSLDRNEQYF TGCGCCAGCAGCTTGGACAGGAACGAGCAGTACTTC
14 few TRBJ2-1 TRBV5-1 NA CASSLAGQYDEQFF TGCGCCAGCAGCTTGGCCGGACAGTATGATGAGCAGTTCTTC
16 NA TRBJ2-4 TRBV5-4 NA CASSPVADLAKNIQYF TGTGCCAGCAGCCCGGTAGCGGATCTAGCCAAAAACATTCAGTACTTC
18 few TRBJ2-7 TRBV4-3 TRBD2 CASSQEAARLAGVGEQYF TGCGCCAGCAGCCAAGAGGCCGCTCGACTAGCGGGAGTGGGGGAGCAGTACTTC
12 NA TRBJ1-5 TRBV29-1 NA CSVESPDQPQHF TGCAGCGTTGAATCCCCGGATCAGCCCCAGCATTTT
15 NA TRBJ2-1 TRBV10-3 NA CAISELSGAYNEQFF TGTGCCATCAGTGAACTTAGCGGAGCCTACAATGAGCAGTTCTTC
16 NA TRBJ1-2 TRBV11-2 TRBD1 CASSLDQTGGRYGYTF TGTGCCAGCAGCTTAGACCAGACAGGGGGCCGCTATGGCTACACCTTC
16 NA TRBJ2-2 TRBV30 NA CAWRPTTGPNTGELFF TGTGCCTGGAGGCCGACGACAGGCCCGAACACCGGGGAGCTGTTTTTT
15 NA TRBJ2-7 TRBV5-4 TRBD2 CASSVSSGRAHEQYF TGTGCCAGCAGCGTTAGTAGCGGGAGGGCCCACGAGCAGTACTTC
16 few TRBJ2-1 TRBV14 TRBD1 CASSHDGQGARNEQFF TGTGCCAGCAGCCACGATGGACAGGGGGCTAGAAATGAGCAGTTCTTC
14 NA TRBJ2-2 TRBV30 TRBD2 CAWRSGGNTGELFF TGTGCCTGGAGGTCGGGAGGGAACACCGGGGAGCTGTTTTTT
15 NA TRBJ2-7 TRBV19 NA CASSIEDNRQYEQYF TGTGCCAGTAGTATAGAGGACAATCGACAATACGAGCAGTACTTC
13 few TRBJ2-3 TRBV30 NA CAWRWQGTDTQYF TGTGCCTGGAGATGGCAGGGCACAGATACGCAGTATTTT
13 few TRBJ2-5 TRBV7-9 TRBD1 CASSFTGVETQYF TGTGCCAGCAGCTTCACAGGGGTAGAGACCCAGTACTTC
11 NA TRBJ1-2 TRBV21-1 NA CASRPGNGYTF TGTGCCAGCCGCCCAGGGAACGGCTACACCTTC
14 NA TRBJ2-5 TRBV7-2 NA CASSPRTETETQYF TGTGCCAGCAGCCCTCGCACGGAGACAGAGACCCAGTACTTC